The clone carrying this TCR beta chain was seen just once. Its matching antigen is unknown. There are 13 residues in the CDR3. Trimming took 7 bases from V and 0 from J, leaving 9 bases between them. CDR1 and CDR2 from the germline V gene are SGHVS and FQNEAQ. Unique molecular identifiers featured in how the TCRbeta library was prepared. TCRdb fed the PCR reads into MiXCR, producing one record per CDR3 protein. The sample holds approximately 270,000 distinct CDR3 sequences; about 24% are singletons and the top ten take about 4.8%. These data are taken from a study of T-cell reconstitution after alpha-beta-depleted transplantation in children. Study findings and constraints: The origin of alpha-beta T cells about two months after transplant was reportedly several hundred expanded graft clones.

This TCR was sampled from a female patient aged 2-9 years who had a stem cell transplant for congenital amegakaryocytic thrombocytopenia, so the T cells may come from the graft donor. The source was PBMCs, mostly from graft donor cells, collected 360 days after TCRalphabeta/CD19-depleted stem cell transplant. This chain uses TRBV7-8 with TRBJ1-1, with D unclear. As DNA, the CDR3 is TGTGCCAGCAAAGAGGACCTGAACACTGAAGCTTTCTTT. It encodes CASKEDLNTEAFF.